Described below is a single TCR beta chain sequence and its context. What it binds is unknown. This sample stems from a study of T cell repertoires in cytomegalovirus infection. Study-level results: The ex vivo response was dominated by HLA-C-restricted CMV-specific TCR beta clonotypes.

TCRdb re-called the reads through MiXCR, storing one row per CDR3 protein. The sample contains more than 90,000 distinct CDR3 sequences, 10% of which appear only once. The CDR3 loop spans 16 amino acids. With V trimmed by 1 base and J by 12 bases, 11 bases remained unmatched. Germline loops: CDR1 LGHNA, CDR2 YSLEER. The chain recombines TRBV4-3 with TRBJ2-1; the match to TRBD1 covers 11 bases. Sequencing input: PBMCs, sequenced either directly or after in vitro stimulation (not recorded which). This TCR derives from a human donor in good health (CMV status not recorded). Some clones in this sample may be carry-over from other donors' samples. CDR3: CASSQGPGTGGGRQFF. The CDR3 DNA sequence: TGCGCCAGCAGCCAAGGACCCGGGACAGGGGGAGGAAGGCAGTTCTTC.